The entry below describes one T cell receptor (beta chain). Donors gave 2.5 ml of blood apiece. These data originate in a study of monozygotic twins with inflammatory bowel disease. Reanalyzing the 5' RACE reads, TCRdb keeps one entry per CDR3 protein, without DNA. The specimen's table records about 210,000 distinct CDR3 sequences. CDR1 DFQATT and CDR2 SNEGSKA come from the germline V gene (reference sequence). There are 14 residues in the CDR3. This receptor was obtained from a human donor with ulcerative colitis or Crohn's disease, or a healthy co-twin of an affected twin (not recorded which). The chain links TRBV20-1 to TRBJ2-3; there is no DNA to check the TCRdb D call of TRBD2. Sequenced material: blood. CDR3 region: CSASGTSSTDTQYF.